Listed here is a single T cell receptor (beta chain). The antigen this receptor binds is unknown. No per-base quality is available; no much larger clone lies one base away. In the germline V gene (reference sequence), CDR1 corresponds to MNHEY and CDR2 to SMNVEV. V is clipped by 3 bases and J by 6 bases, and the sequence between their germline boundaries is 12 bases long. The CDR3, cysteine through phenylalanine, is 13 amino acids long. The retained sequence is limited to the CDR3, 39 bases, with the frame set at the first base. The CDR3 regions of human TCRbeta chains were analyzed by immunosequencing. Per the source publication's procedure: Repertoire TCRs were matched against a reference library of SARS-CoV-2-specific TCRs generated with the MIRA antigen-specificity platform. Breadth was defined as the fraction of unique TCRs that were SARS-CoV-2-associated, and depth was defined as the fraction of total T cells that were SARS-CoV-2-associated. Using the MIRA data, each spike-specific TCR was mapped to the spike region that the TCR reacts to and placed in a CD4 or CD8 class. Log10-transformed breadth and depth values were compared by one-way ANOVA with Sidak's multiple comparisons tests. The immuneACCESS repertoire file appears here via TCRdb, limited to in-frame rearrangements. These files lack a portion of the clones; in checked studies, under half of the deficit traces to unresolved V genes, and the cause of the others is not known. That table supplies the V and J calls and clone size; D and trimming were determined from the DNA. The sample table shows roughly 120,000 clones, and approximately 88% are seen once. 15% to 20% of the sample is taken by the ten largest.

The data originate from a study of T cell responses to AZD1222 COVID-19 vaccine (dated by TCRdb to 2020 to 2023). Concerning the study at large: A total of over 230 trial participants underwent TCR sequencing, of whom roughly 210 received two doses of AZD1222 and about 26 received two doses of the MenACWY control vaccine. Trial participants were enrolled by age into 18-55, 56-69 and 70-plus year subgroups, with approximately 160, 26 and 62 TCR-sequenced participants respectively.

General conclusions and limits of the study: Epitopes outside the regions mutated in the B.1.351 and B.1.1.7 variants were reportedly recognized by nearly half of the unique spike-specific TCRs. A significant rise in spike-specific TCR breadth and depth was observed after two AZD1222 doses relative to day 0 and relative to MenACWY recipients. Participants were mostly white British and included more females than males, and it was suggested by the authors that clonal diversity may have been underestimated. CD4 TCRs associated with the vaccine covered the entire spike protein, and the dominant responses were in regions 160-218 and 743-854. In the small 56-69-year group, the increase in depth fell short of significance, most likely because of low power. Because no day 14 peak-response samples were available, the repertoires could be characterized only after the peak T cell response. Conclusions about previously exposed vaccinees are limited, since just five to seven AZD1222 recipients were seropositive for SARS-CoV-2 at baseline.

The sample's time point label, decoded: baseline before first vaccination. This specimen's treatment or condition label, per the study, means: meningococcal conjugate vaccine given as trial control. Vaccinee samples were obtained from the UK trials COV001 and COV002, which included a single-blind randomized controlled phase 2/3 trial of AZD1222 (ChAdOx1 nCoV-19) in healthy adults. For TCRbeta chain sequencing, PBMC samples from trial participants were taken at day 0 and at day 28 after the second dose. The V and J genes are TRBV27 and TRBJ2-7, with the D segment identity uncertain. This receptor was obtained from an adult in good health. The sequencing used peripheral blood, collected on day 0 of MenACWY control vaccination. The bases are TGTGCCAGCAGTTTGACTGGCCCCCTCGAGCAGTACTTC. This gives the protein CASSLTGPLEQYF.